This T cell receptor (beta chain) was profiled in a study of shared clonotypes between healthy human individuals. Findings and limits, study-wide: Read depth was anticipated to influence clonotype sharing among donors. Generally, naive subsets (rather than memory subsets) showed larger estimated richness.

The run depth of the assay was deep. TCRdb's copy holds only in-frame clones and misses some; the assay was immunoSEQ multiplex PCR. Of approximately 1.1 million clones in the sample, about 84% were seen once. Notes on this clone: Its antigen is still unknown.

Trimming pared 5 bases from V and 3 bases from J, leaving 10 bases between. Germline V CDR1 and CDR2: SEHNR, FQNEAQ (reference sequence). CDR3 length: 13 amino acids. This TCR came from a man younger than 30 in good health. Some clones in this sample may be carry-over from other donors' samples. The sequencing sample was made of memory CD4+ T cells from PBMCs. Sample subset: CD45RA-negative fraction. The chain joins TRBV7-9 to TRBJ1-1; D gene uncertain. The CDR3 DNA sequence: TGTGCCAGCAGCCGTACCCCGGACACTGAAGCTTTCTTT. Translating gives CASSRTPDTEAFF.